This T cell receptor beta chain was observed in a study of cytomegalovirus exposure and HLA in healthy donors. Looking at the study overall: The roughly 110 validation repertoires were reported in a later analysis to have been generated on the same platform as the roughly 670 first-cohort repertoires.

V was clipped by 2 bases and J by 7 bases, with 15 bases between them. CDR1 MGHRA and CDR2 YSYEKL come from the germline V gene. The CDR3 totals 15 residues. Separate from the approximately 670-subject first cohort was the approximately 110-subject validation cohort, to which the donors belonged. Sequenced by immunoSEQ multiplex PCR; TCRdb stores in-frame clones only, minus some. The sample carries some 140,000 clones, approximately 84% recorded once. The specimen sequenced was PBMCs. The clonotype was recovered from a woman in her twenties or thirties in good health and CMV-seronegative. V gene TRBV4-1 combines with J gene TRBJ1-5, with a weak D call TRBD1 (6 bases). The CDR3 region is CASSQMSQGSQPQHF. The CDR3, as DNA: TGCGCCAGCAGCCAAATGAGCCAGGGGAGCCAGCCCCAGCATTTT.